The clone carrying this TCR beta chain was seen at least ten times. The sample comes from a study of T cells in Graves' hyperthyroidism and ophthalmopathy. RNA transcripts were the template for amplifying TCR beta CDR3 regions. With the HTBI primer set, the TCR CDR3 went through a first round of RT-PCR. Via MiXCR, TCRdb re-called the multiplex PCR reads, giving one row per CDR3 protein. In the table there are over 150,000 distinct CDR3 sequences, about a sixth of which are singletons. The germline CDR1 and CDR2 sequences are DFQATT and SNEGSKA (reference sequence). Losses at the gene ends were 5 bases for V and 3 bases for J; bases not matched to a gene: 3. This CDR3 spans 12 amino acids.

Specimen: blood. This clonotype was sampled from a woman aged 50 to 60 with Graves' hyperthyroidism. The chain employs TRBV20-1 and TRBJ1-1; TRBD1 aligns across 7 bases. The CDR3 coding sequence is TGCAGTGCTGAGGACAGGCACACTGAAGCTTTCTTT. Translation gives CSAEDRHTEAFF.